The clone carrying this T cell receptor (beta chain) was observed many times. These data are taken from a study of tumor-infiltrating lymphocytes in oesophageal squamous cell carcinoma. The CDR3 length is 16 residues. The germline CDR1 and CDR2 sequences are SGHRS and YFSETQ. V was clipped by 4 bases and J by 7 bases, with 21 bases between them. TCRdb itself ran the PCR reads through MiXCR, one entry per CDR3 protein. The sample has roughly 21,000 distinct CDR3 sequences, 35% to 45% seen once. The TCR comes from a male donor with esophageal squamous cell carcinoma. V gene TRBV5-1 combines with J gene TRBJ2-1, with D unclear. Sequenced: esophageal tumor tissue. The CDR3 sequence is CASSGVGPVFGNEQFF. CDR3 DNA sequence: TGCGCCAGCAGCGGGGTTGGTCCTGTATTCGGAAATGAGCAGTTCTTC.